This TCR beta chain was identified during a study of blood T cell repertoires in COVID-19. Assay: immunoSEQ multiplex PCR; the TCRdb copy retains only in-frame clones and omits some. The repertoire holds 100,000 or so clones, with over 70% as singletons. V lost 6 bases and J lost 10, with 18 bases in between. Germline V gene sequence: CDR1 MDHEN, CDR2 SYDVKM. The CDR3 length is 13 residues. Input material: peripheral blood. The chain combines TRBV28 with TRBJ1-1; D gene uncertain. The TCR comes from a human donor in a cohort sampled during active COVID-19. The CDR3 reads CASRADTAQRAFF. CDR3 DNA sequence: TGTGCCAGCAGGGCTGACACCGCCCAGAGAGCTTTCTTT.